This T cell receptor beta chain was recovered during a study of T cell repertoires in ileal Crohn's disease. The length of the CDR3 is 15 residues. CDR1 is MRHNA and CDR2 is SNTAGT in the germline V gene. With 4 bases clipped from V and 5 bases from J, the junction kept 3 bases outside the gene matches. Data came from immunoSEQ multiplex PCR; TCRdb stores just in-frame clones and leaves some out. Found here are approximately 15,000 clones, roughly 80% of them singletons; the top ten hold under 5.5%. Study-wide results and caveats: Every patient over 26.8% clonality showed endoscopic recurrence.

Points on this clone: The target antigen is unknown.

Specimen: ileal tissue. V and J are TRBV6-4 and TRBJ2-1, with TRBD1 matching 12 bases. The receptor was derived from an adult with Crohn's disease. The CDR3 sequence is CASSAGTGGDNEQFF. CDR3 nucleotide sequence: TGTGCCAGCAGTGCCGGGACAGGGGGCGACAATGAGCAGTTCTTC.